What follows describes a single TCR beta chain. What it binds is unknown. This sample stems from a study of post-analysis software for immune sequencing data. Study results and caveats: Five TRBV segments, TRBV5-6, TRBV5-1 and TRBV20-1 among them, were found more frequent in patients than controls. Controls' normalized Chao1 diversity significantly exceeded that of multiple sclerosis patients.

The CDR3 is made up of 15 amino acids. Germline CDR1 is SGHDN and CDR2 is FVKESK. V was pared by 2 bases and J by 7 bases, with 17 bases between. Prepared libraries of TCR beta cDNA carried unique molecular identifiers. Input of roughly 0.95 to 10 million T cells yielded 500,000 to 650,000 cDNA molecules. TCRdb re-called the PCR reads through MiXCR, storing one row per CDR3 protein. The sample carries over 700,000 distinct CDR3 sequences, roughly 30% recorded once. The sequenced material came from blood. This TCR was sampled from a girl aged 5-17 years with multiple sclerosis. The J gene is TRBJ1-2, the V gene TRBV14; no definite D call. The DNA of the CDR3 is TGTGCCAGCAGCCAATTTAATGGCCCCGGAGGTGGCTACACCTTC. It codes for CASSQFNGPGGGYTF.